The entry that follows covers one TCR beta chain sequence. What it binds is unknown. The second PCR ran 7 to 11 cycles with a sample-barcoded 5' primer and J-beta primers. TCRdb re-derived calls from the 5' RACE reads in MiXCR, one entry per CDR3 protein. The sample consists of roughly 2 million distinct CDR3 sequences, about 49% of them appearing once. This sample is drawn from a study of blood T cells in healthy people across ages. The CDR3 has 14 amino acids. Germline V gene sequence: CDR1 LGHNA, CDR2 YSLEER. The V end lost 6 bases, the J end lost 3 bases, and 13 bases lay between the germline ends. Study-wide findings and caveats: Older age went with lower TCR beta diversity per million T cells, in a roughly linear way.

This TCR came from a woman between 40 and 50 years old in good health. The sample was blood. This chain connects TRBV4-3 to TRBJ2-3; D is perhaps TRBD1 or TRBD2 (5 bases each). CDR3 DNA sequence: TGCGCCAGCAGTCGGGACCTAACTACAGATACGCAGTATTTT. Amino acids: CASSRDLTTDTQYF.